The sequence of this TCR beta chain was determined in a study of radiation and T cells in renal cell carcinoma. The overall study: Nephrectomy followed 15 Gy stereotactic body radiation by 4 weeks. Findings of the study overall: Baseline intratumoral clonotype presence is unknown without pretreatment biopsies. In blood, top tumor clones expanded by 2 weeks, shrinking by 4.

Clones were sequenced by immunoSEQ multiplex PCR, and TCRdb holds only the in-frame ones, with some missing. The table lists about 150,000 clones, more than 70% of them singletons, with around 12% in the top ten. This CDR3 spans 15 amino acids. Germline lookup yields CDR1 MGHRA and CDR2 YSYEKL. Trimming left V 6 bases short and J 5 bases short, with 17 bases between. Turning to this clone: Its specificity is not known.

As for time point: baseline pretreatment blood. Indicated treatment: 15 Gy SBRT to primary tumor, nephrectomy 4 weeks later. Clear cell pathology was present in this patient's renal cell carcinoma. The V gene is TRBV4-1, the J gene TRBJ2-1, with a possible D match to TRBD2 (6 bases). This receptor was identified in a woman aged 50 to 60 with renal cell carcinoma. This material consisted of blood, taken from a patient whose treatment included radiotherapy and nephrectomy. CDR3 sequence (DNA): TGCGCCAGCAGACGATTCGCTCGGGGGAACAATGAGCAGTTCTTC. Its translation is CASRRFARGNNEQFF.